These 19 T cell receptor beta chains originate from one sample sequenced in a study of blood T cell repertoires in COVID-19. Assay: immunoSEQ multiplex PCR; the TCRdb copy retains only in-frame clones and omits some. The sample includes some 150,000 clones, roughly 84% of them seen just once. The sequencing input was PBMCs or T cells enriched from blood (not recorded which). Receptor source: a woman aged 45-65 years who had been exposed to COVID-19.

This chain joins TRBV6-6 and TRBJ2-7; 9 bases agree with TRBD2. This CDR3 region has 15 residues. Germline V gives CDR1 MNHNY, CDR2 SVGAGI (reference sequence). The V and J ends lost 2 bases and 3 bases, in that order; junction bases with no gene match: 5. CDR3 in amino acids: CASSYQRLAVYEQYF. The CDR3 coding sequence is TGTGCCAGCAGTTACCAGAGACTAGCGGTCTACGAGCAGTACTTC.

This clone appeared once. V is TRBV11-1 and J is TRBJ2-5; a weak D match, TRBD2 (5 bases). This CDR3 has 14 amino acids. V shed 5 bases and J shed 4 bases, with 14 bases lying between them. Looked up from germline, CDR1 is SGHAT and CDR2 is FQDESV (reference sequence). CDR3 region: CASSPPSRGETQYF. For the CDR3, the DNA is TGTGCCAGCAGCCCCCCGTCCCGGGGAGAGACCCAGTACTTC.

In this sample, this clone turned up once. CDR3 nucleotides: TGCAGCGCTAGCGGGGCAATGCTGAACACCGGGGAGCTGTTTTTT. This sequence encodes CSASGAMLNTGELFF. The V gene is TRBV29-1, the J gene TRBJ2-2; 9 bases are shared with TRBD2. V was pared by 7 bases and J by 1 base, with 7 bases of the junction left unmatched. The germline V gene encodes CDR1 SQVTM and CDR2 ANQGSEA. CDR3 length: 15 amino acids.

The chain uses TRBV6-5 and TRBJ2-7, with D tentatively TRBD1 (6 bases). V was trimmed by 7 bases and J by 5 bases, leaving 18 bases between them. CDR1 MNHEY and CDR2 SVGAGI come from the germline V gene. This CDR3 has 14 residues. In DNA, the CDR3 is TGTGCCAGCACAGGGACATCCTTGGGCCACGAGCAGTACTTC. Translation gives CASTGTSLGHEQYF.

The chain couples TRBV7-9 to TRBJ1-2; D is unresolved. The germline CDR1 and CDR2 sequences are SEHNR and FQNEAQ (reference sequence). The germline V and J ends were trimmed by 4 bases and 1 base, with 4 bases remaining between them. CDR3 length: 12 amino acids. As DNA, the CDR3 is TGTGCCAGCAGCTCCCTTAACTATGGCTACACCTTC. It is translated as CASSSLNYGYTF.

The J gene is TRBJ1-6, the V gene TRBV7-6; no reliable D call. There are 15 residues in the CDR3. V shed 5 bases and J shed 7 bases, with 15 bases lying between them. Germline assignment: CDR1 SGHVS and CDR2 FNYEAQ. This CDR3 is CASSPLTLSNSPLHF. The CDR3 DNA follows: TGTGCCAGCAGCCCTTTGACACTGAGCAATTCACCCCTCCACTTT. The full variable domain, in which reference TRBV7-6 and TRBJ1-6 provide the parts outside the CDR3, is GAGVSQSPRYKVTKRGQDVALRCDPISGHVSLYWYRQALGQGPEFLTYFNYEAQQDKSGLPNDRFSAERPEGSISTLTIQRTEQRDSAMYRCASSPLTLSNSPLHFGNGTRLTVT.

The V call is TRBV5-4, the J call TRBJ1-6, with TRBD1 as a possible D gene (5 bases). V was clipped by 3 bases and J by 9 bases, with 22 bases between them. This CDR3 is 17 amino acids long. CDR1 is SGHNT and CDR2 is YYREEE in the germline V gene (reference sequence). The CDR3 protein is CASSSQWGRDRGSPLHF. The CDR3 bases are TGTGCCAGCAGCTCCCAGTGGGGCAGGGATCGTGGTTCACCCCTCCACTTT.

The chain employs TRBV7-2 and TRBJ1-1; D perhaps matches TRBD1 (6 bases). This CDR3 contains 15 residues. Germline V gene data show CDR1 as SGHTA and CDR2 as FQGNSA. The V and J ends lost 5 bases and 3 bases respectively, with 16 bases between them. The CDR3 reads CASSPRQVRYTEAFF. DNA for the CDR3: TGTGCCAGCAGCCCCAGACAGGTTCGATACACTGAAGCTTTCTTT.

There are many counts of this clone. V and J are TRBV6-2 or TRBV6-3 and TRBJ2-5; 8 bases map to TRBD2. Germline lookup yields CDR1 MNHEY and CDR2 SVGEGT. After removal of 6 bases from V and 2 bases from J, the junction contained 8 bases not matched to a gene. The CDR3 contains 15 residues. The CDR3 loop reads CASSQVAGGQETQYF. The CDR3 nucleotides read TGTGCCAGCAGCCAGGTTGCGGGAGGACAAGAGACCCAGTACTTC.

A few counts support this clone. The CDR3 loop is CAISERGVTDTQYF. The CDR3 DNA sequence: TGTGCCATCAGTGAGCGGGGGGTCACAGATACGCAGTATTTT. The V and J genes are TRBV10-3 and TRBJ2-3; 7 nucleotides match TRBD2. The CDR3 sequence is 14 residues long. Germline CDR1 reads ENHRY; CDR2 reads SYGVKD. Unmatched junction bases numbered 1, after V lost 2 bases and J lost 2 bases.

The rearrangement links TRBV3-1 (or the pseudogene TRBV3-2) to TRBJ1-1, with D possibly matching TRBD1 (6 bases). The CDR3 spans 15 residues. Germline V gene sequence: CDR1 LGHDT, CDR2 YNNKEL (reference sequence). Trimming pared 0 bases from V and 4 bases from J, leaving 12 bases between. The chain's CDR3 is CASSQEGGLGTEAFF. DNA of the CDR3: TGTGCCAGCAGCCAAGAGGGGGGGCTAGGCACTGAAGCTTTCTTT.

V is TRBV10-3 and J is TRBJ2-2; 10 bases are a match to TRBD1. The germline V gene encodes CDR1 ENHRY and CDR2 SYGVKD. J lost 7 bases, V lost 8 bases, and 4 bases had no gene match. The CDR3 is made up of 13 amino acids. Here the CDR3 DNA reads TGTGCCATCCAGGGGACAGGGGACGGGGAGCTGTTTTTT. The encoded protein is CAIQGTGDGELFF.

This clone was recorded once. This chain uses TRBV5-4 with TRBJ2-5; D uncertain. Trimming took off 2 bases at V and 7 bases at J, with 6 bases between the two ends. The CDR3 covers 11 residues. Germline CDR1 reads SGHNT; CDR2 reads YYREEE (reference sequence). CDR3 protein: CASSFSGTQYF. CDR3 in DNA: TGTGCCAGCAGCTTCAGTGGGACCCAGTACTTC.

This sequence joins TRBV5-1 and TRBJ1-1; 9 bases align to TRBD1. V dropped 0 bases and J dropped 6; count of bases not matched to a gene: 6. The germline gives CDR1 SGHRS, CDR2 YFSETQ. The CDR3 consists of 15 residues. The CDR3, as DNA: TGCGCCAGCAGCTTGGCCGGGACAGGGAGGGCTGAAGCTTTCTTT. This gives the protein CASSLAGTGRAEAFF.

The CDR3 nucleotides are TGTGCCAGCAGGCTAGCGGGAGTTGAGGCCTACGAGCAGTACTTC. It encodes CASRLAGVEAYEQYF. V usage is TRBV27 and J usage is TRBJ2-7, with TRBD2 identical over 10 bases. V shed 6 bases, J shed 2 bases, and the junction held 7 bases outside the gene matches. Germline V lookup: CDR1 MNHEY, CDR2 SMNVEV (reference sequence). The CDR3 has 15 amino acids.

The CDR3 reads CASSLGGLGQETQYF. The CDR3 coding sequence is TGTGCCAGCAGCTTAGGGGGGCTGGGGCAAGAGACCCAGTACTTC. The rearrangement joins TRBV7-9 to TRBJ2-5, with D possibly matching TRBD1 (6 bases). The CDR3 loop spans 15 amino acids. Trimming took 1 base from V and 2 from J, leaving 11 bases between them. Germline V gene sequence: CDR1 SEHNR, CDR2 FQNEAQ (reference sequence). The variable domain in full, with the rest retrieved from reference TRBV7-9 and TRBJ2-5, is DTGVSQNPRHKITKRGQNVTFRCDPISEHNRLYWYRQTLGQGPEFLTYFQNEAQLEKSRLLSDRFSAERPKGSFSTLEIQRTEQGDSAMYLCASSLGGLGQETQYFGPGTRLLVL.

This chain connects TRBV27 to TRBJ1-6; weak D call: TRBD1 (5 bases). The V gene's germline CDR1 is MNHEY and CDR2 SMNVEV (reference sequence). CDR3 size: 19 residues. V lost 3 bases to trimming and J lost 0 bases, with 18 bases between them. In DNA form, the CDR3 reads TGTGCCAGCAGTTTTGTGGGACTCCGGGTTGACTCCTATAATTCACCCCTCCACTTT. Translating it yields CASSFVGLRVDSYNSPLHF.

The genes are TRBV11-2 and TRBJ2-6; D unclear. Germline CDR1 and CDR2: SGHAT and FQNNGV. The CDR3 is 14 residues long. V was cut by 8 bases and J by 0 bases, with 8 bases left in between. DNA of the CDR3: TGTGCCAGCCGCCTTAGCTCTGGGGCCAACGTCCTGACTTTC. Translation: CASRLSSGANVLTF.

This chain links TRBV2 with TRBJ1-2, with D possibly being TRBD1 (6 bases). The germline CDR1 and CDR2 sequences are SNHLY and FYNNEI. The CDR3 extends over 13 amino acids. Between the trimmed V and J ends, which lost 4 bases and 2 bases, there was a span of 8 bases. CDR3 amino acids: CASSGDRNYGYTF. The DNA of the CDR3 is TGTGCCAGCAGTGGCGACAGGAACTATGGCTACACCTTC.